The sequence of this TCR beta chain was determined in a study of cytomegalovirus exposure and HLA in healthy donors. Study findings and constraints: Certain indistinguishable V segments, among them TRBV6-2 and TRBV6-3, were excluded.

The CDR3 length is 16 residues. Germline values: CDR1 KGHSH, CDR2 LQKENI. Losses at the gene ends were 3 bases for V and 1 base for J; bases not matched to a gene: 6. 60 Vbeta and 13 Jbeta primers were used in PCR. TCRdb's table, derived via immunoSEQ multiplex PCR, lists solely in-frame clones and lacks some. The table includes about 180,000 clones, roughly 79% detected once. A remark on this clone: The antigen is not known.

The chain carries TRBV18 and TRBJ2-4; 7 bases are shared with TRBD2. This TCR was recovered from a male donor in good health and CMV-seronegative. The sample consisted of PBMCs. The CDR3 is CASSPPGAGAKNIQYF. The CDR3 coding sequence is TGTGCCAGCTCACCCCCGGGAGCGGGGGCCAAAAACATTCAGTACTTC.